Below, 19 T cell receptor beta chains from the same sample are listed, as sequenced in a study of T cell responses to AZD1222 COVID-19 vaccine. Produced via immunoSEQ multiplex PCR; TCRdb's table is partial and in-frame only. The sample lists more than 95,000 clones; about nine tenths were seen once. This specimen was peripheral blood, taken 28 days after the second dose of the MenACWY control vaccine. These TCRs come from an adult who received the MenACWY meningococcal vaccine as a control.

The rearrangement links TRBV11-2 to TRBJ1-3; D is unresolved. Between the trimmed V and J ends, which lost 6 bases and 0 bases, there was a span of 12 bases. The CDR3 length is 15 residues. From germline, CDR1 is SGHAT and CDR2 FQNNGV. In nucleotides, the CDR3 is TGTGCCAGCAGTCACGACTTCCCCTCTGGAAACACCATATATTTT. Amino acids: CASSHDFPSGNTIYF.

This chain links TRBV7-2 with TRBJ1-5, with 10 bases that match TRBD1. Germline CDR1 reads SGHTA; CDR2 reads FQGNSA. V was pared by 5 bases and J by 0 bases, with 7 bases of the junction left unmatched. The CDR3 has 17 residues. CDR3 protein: CASSGGTGEYSNQPQHF. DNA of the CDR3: TGTGCCAGCAGCGGTGGGACAGGGGAGTATAGCAATCAGCCCCAGCATTTT.

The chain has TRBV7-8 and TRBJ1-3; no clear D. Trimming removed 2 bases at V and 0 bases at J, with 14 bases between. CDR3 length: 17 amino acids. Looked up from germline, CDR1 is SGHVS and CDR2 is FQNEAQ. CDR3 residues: CASSLLQPQRSGNTIYF. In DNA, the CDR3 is TGTGCCAGCAGCTTACTGCAGCCTCAACGCTCTGGAAACACCATATATTTT.

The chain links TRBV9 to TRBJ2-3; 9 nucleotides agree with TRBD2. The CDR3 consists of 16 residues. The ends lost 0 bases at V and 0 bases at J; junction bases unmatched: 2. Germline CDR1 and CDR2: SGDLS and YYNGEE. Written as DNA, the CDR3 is TGTGCCAGCAGCGTAGTAGGGACTAGCAGCACAGATACGCAGTATTTT. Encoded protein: CASSVVGTSSTDTQYF.

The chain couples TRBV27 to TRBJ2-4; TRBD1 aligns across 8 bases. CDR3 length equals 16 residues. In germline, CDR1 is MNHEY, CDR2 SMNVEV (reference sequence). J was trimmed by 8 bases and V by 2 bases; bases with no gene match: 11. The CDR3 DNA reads TGTGCCAGCAGTTTAAGGGGGACAGGCCTAAGTGACATTCAGTACTTC. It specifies CASSLRGTGLSDIQYF.

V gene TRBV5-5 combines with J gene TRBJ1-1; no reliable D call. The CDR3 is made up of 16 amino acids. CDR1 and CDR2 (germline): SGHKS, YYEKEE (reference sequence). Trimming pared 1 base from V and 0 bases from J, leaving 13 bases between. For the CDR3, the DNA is TGTGCCAGCAGCTTGTCTCCACACGGGGTGAACACTGAAGCTTTCTTT. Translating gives CASSLSPHGVNTEAFF.

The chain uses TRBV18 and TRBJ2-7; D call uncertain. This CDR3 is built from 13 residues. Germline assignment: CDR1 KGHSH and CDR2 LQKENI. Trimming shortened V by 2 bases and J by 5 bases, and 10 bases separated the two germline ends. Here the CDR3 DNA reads TGTGCCAGCTCACCAGGTACCGGTAACGAGCAGTACTTC. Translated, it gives CASSPGTGNEQYF.

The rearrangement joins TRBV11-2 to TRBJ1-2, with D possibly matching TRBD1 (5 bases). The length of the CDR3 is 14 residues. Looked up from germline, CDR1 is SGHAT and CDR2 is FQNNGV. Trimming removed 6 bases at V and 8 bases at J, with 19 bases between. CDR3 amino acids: CASRPTGGGAGYTF. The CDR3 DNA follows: TGTGCCAGCAGACCTACCGGGGGAGGAGCCGGCTACACCTTC.

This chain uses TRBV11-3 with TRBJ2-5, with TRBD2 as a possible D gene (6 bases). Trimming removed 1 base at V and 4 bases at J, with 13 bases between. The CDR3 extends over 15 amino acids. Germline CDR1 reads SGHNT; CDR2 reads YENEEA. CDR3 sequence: CASSLGGGRGETQYF. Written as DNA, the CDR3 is TGTGCCAGCAGCTTAGGGGGAGGTCGAGGAGAGACCCAGTACTTC.

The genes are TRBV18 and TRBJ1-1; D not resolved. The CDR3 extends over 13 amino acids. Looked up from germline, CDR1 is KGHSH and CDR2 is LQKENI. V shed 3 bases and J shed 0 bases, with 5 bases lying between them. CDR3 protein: CASSPVLNTEAFF. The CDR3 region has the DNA TGTGCCAGCTCACCTGTATTGAACACTGAAGCTTTCTTT.

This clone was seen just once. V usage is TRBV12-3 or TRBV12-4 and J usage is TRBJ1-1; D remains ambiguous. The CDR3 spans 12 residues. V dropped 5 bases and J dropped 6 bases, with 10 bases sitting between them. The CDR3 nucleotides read TGTGCCAGCAGTCCAAGACAAGCTGAAGCTTTCTTT. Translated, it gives CASSPRQAEAFF.

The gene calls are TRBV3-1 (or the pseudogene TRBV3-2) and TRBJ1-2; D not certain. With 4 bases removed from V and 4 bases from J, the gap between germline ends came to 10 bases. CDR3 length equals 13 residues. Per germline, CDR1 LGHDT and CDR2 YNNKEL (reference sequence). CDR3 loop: CASSRGGIYGYTF. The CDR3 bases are TGTGCCAGCAGCCGAGGTGGTATCTATGGCTACACCTTC.

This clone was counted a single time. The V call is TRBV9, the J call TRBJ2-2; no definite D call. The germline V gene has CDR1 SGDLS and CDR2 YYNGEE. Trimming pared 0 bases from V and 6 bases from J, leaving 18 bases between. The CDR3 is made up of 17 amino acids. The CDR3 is CASSVESSKAPSGELFF. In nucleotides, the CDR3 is TGTGCCAGCAGCGTAGAAAGTTCCAAAGCCCCCTCCGGGGAGCTGTTTTTT.

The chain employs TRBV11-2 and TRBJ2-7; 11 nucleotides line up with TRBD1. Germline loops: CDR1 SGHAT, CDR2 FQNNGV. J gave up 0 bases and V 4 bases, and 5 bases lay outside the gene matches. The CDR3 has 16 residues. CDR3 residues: CASSSTGTGGSYEQYF. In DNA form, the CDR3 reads TGTGCCAGCAGCTCAACCGGGACAGGGGGCTCCTACGAGCAGTACTTC.

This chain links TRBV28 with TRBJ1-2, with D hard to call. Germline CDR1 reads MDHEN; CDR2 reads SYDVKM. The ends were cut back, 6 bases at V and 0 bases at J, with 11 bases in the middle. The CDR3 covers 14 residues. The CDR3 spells CASRIPVANYGYTF. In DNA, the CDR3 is TGTGCCAGCAGGATCCCGGTAGCTAACTATGGCTACACCTTC.

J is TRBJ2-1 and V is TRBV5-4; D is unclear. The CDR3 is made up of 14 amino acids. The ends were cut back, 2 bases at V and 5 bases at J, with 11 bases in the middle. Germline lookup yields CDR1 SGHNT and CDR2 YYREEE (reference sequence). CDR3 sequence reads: CASSLSMRDNEQFF. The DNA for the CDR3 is TGTGCCAGCAGCTTAAGCATGAGAGACAATGAGCAGTTCTTC.

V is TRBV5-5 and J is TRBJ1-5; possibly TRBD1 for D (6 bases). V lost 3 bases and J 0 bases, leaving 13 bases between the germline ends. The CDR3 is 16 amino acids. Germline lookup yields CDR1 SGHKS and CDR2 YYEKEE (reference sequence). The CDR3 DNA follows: TGTGCCAGCAGCTCGGAGGGGGTCTATAGCAATCAGCCCCAGCATTTT. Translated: CASSSEGVYSNQPQHF.

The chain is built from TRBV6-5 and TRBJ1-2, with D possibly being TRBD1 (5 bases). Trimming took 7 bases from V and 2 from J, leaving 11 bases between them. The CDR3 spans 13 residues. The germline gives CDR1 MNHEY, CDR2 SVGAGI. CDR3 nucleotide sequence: TGTGCCAGCATCAAGCAGGGAAACTATGGCTACACCTTC. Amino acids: CASIKQGNYGYTF.

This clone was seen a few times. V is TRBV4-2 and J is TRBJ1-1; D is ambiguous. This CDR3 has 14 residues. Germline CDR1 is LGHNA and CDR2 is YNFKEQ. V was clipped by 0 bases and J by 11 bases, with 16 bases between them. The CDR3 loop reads CASSQDTARPGAFF. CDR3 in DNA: TGTGCCAGCAGCCAAGATACGGCCCGTCCGGGGGCTTTCTTT.